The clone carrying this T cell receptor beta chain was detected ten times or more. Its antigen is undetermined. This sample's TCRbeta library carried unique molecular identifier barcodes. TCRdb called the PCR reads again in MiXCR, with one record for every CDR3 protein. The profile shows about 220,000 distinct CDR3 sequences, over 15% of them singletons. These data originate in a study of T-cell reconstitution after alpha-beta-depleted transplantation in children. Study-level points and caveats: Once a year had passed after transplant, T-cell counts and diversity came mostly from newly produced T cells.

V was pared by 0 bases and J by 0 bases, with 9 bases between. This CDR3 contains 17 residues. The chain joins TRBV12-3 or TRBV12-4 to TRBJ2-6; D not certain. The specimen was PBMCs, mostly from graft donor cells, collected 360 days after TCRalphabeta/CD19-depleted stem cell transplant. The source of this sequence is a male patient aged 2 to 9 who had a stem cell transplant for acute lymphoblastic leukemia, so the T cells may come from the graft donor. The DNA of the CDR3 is TGTGCCAGCAGTTTAGCGCTTTCGGGCTCTGGGGCCAACGTCCTGACTTTC. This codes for CASSLALSGSGANVLTF.